This is a list of T cell receptor beta chains from one sample in a study of glioma-infiltrating T cells after dendritic cell vaccination. The table came from immunoSEQ multiplex PCR; TCRdb's copy has only in-frame clones and leaves some out. Here the sample spans 90,000 to 140,000 clones, about 90% being singletons. The sequences come from blood, collected after dendritic cell vaccination. These receptors originate from a human donor with glioblastoma. Each CDR3 is given with its conserved first and last residue. D genes are given only for firm matches. Expanded clones get a size class; other rows say once, few or many, or leave the size out.

clone_size,j_call,d_call,v_call,cdr3_nt,cdr3_aa
once,TRBJ1-2,NA,TRBV27,TGTGCCAGCAGTTTTTCAGGGGTGAGCGGCTACACCTTC,CASSFSGVSGYTF
few,TRBJ2-2,TRBD1,TRBV28,TGTGCCAGCAGACGGGACAGTTCAGGAGCCGGGGAGCTGTTTTTT,CASRRDSSGAGELFF
once,TRBJ1-2,NA,TRBV19,TGTGCCAGTAGTACCACGACAGGTACGAGTGAGGGACACACCTTC,CASSTTTGTSEGHTF
NA,TRBJ2-7,TRBD1,TRBV6-1,TGTGCCAGCAGTGGATACAGGGGGGTAAGGCAGTACTTC,CASSGYRGVRQYF
NA,TRBJ2-4,TRBD1,TRBV2,TGTGCCAGCAGTCCGGACAGGGGGCGCGGATGGGCCAAAAACATTCAGTACTTC,CASSPDRGRGWAKNIQYF
once,TRBJ2-7,TRBD2,TRBV19,TGTGCCAGTAGTGACCCTAGCGGGAGTACCTCCTCCTACGAGCAGTACTTC,CASSDPSGSTSSYEQYF
NA,TRBJ1-6,NA,TRBV18,TGTGCCAGCTCACCGACGAGGGACTATAATTCCCCCCTCCACTTT,CASSPTRDYNSPLHF
NA,TRBJ2-3,NA,TRBV2,TGTGCCAGCAGTGAAGACAGAACAGATACGCAGTATTTT,CASSEDRTDTQYF
NA,TRBJ2-1,NA,TRBV13,TGTGCCAGCAGCCCCGGTATCTTGGAGCAGTTCTTC,CASSPGILEQFF
NA,TRBJ1-1,NA,TRBV6-5,TGTGCCAGCAGCCCCGGCGGGGCTGAAGCTTTCTTT,CASSPGGAEAFF
few,TRBJ1-2,TRBD1,TRBV7-9,TGTGCCAGCAGCTGGACAGGGCAAGGCTACACCTTC,CASSWTGQGYTF
NA,TRBJ2-2,NA,TRBV28,TGTGCCAGCACAGGGGCCATGGCCGGGGAGCTGTTTTTT,CASTGAMAGELFF
NA,TRBJ2-7,NA,TRBV7-9,TGTGCCAGCAGCTTAGACCCGATTAGCGAGCAGTACTTC,CASSLDPISEQYF
NA,TRBJ1-3,NA,TRBV28,TGTGCCAGCGCCCTAAGATCCTCTGGAAACACCATATATTTT,CASALRSSGNTIYF
NA,TRBJ2-2,TRBD1,TRBV4-2,TGTGCCAGCAGCCGGCCCGGACAGGGCCCCGGGGAGCTGTTTTTT,CASSRPGQGPGELFF
once,TRBJ2-5,NA,TRBV15,TGTGCCACCAGCAGGGCCGGGACTCACGAGACCCAGTACTTC,CATSRAGTHETQYF
NA,TRBJ2-1,NA,TRBV14,TGTGCCAGCAGCCCTCGACTCTCGGCCTCCTACAATGAGCAGTTCTTC,CASSPRLSASYNEQFF
NA,TRBJ1-5,TRBD1,TRBV19,TGTGCCAGTAGTATGGGACAGGGGGCAGGTCAGCCCCAGCATTTT,CASSMGQGAGQPQHF
NA,TRBJ1-2,NA,TRBV27,TGTGCCAGCAGTTCCGGGTGGCGGGGGGAAGGTGGCTACACCTTC,CASSSGWRGEGGYTF
NA,TRBJ2-7,TRBD2,TRBV30,TGTGCCTGGAGCCCTTTTACGGGAGGCGAGAACGAGCAGTACTTC,CAWSPFTGGENEQYF
NA,TRBJ1-1,NA,TRBV7-3,TGTGCCAGCAGCTTAACTAGTGGGGGGGTTTCTCATAAAGCTTTCTTT,CASSLTSGGVSHKAFF
NA,TRBJ1-4,NA,TRBV9,TGTGCCAGCAGCGTAGAGGCAGGGGTTTATGAAAAACTGTTTTTT,CASSVEAGVYEKLFF
once,TRBJ1-5,NA,TRBV6-1,TGTGCCAGCAGATACAGAAGCAATCAGCCCCAGCATTTT,CASRYRSNQPQHF
NA,TRBJ2-7,NA,TRBV7-9,TGTGCCAGCAGCCCCACCAACCGGGAGCAGTACTTC,CASSPTNREQYF
NA,TRBJ1-5,TRBD1,TRBV4-1,TGCGCCAGCAGCCAACGACAGGGAAATCAGCCCCAGCATTTT,CASSQRQGNQPQHF
NA,TRBJ2-3,NA,TRBV2,TGTGCCAGCATGGGGGGTGTGACAGATACGCAGTATTTT,CASMGGVTDTQYF
NA,TRBJ2-1,TRBD1,TRBV5-1,TGCGCCAGCAGTCCGGGACAGGCCTGGAATGAGCAGTTCTTC,CASSPGQAWNEQFF
once,TRBJ1-2,TRBD1,TRBV5-1,TGCGCCAGCAGCTATCGGACAGGCGGCGAAAACTATGGCTACACCTTC,CASSYRTGGENYGYTF
NA,TRBJ2-7,NA,TRBV9,TGTGCCAGCAGCGCGGGGGTACAATCCTACGAGCAGTACTTC,CASSAGVQSYEQYF
NA,TRBJ2-6,TRBD1,TRBV5-6,TGTGCCAGCAGAATACAGGGGGCAGGGGCCAACGTCCTGACTTTC,CASRIQGAGANVLTF
NA,TRBJ2-7,TRBD2,TRBV7-9,TGTGCCAGCAGCTTAGGAGGGACTAGCGGGAGCTACGAGCAGTACTTC,CASSLGGTSGSYEQYF
NA,TRBJ1-2,NA,TRBV6-1,TGTGCCAGCAGTGACCGGGTGCGGCTTATCTATGGCTACACCTTC,CASSDRVRLIYGYTF
NA,TRBJ2-5,TRBD2,TRBV7-7,TGTGCTAGCAGCTTGGCGGGACTAGCGGGAGAGCAGTACTTC,CASSLAGLAGEQYF
NA,TRBJ1-1,TRBD1,TRBV10-3,TGTGCCATCAACCAGGGGGCAGGCACTGAAGCTTTCTTT,CAINQGAGTEAFF
NA,TRBJ2-7,NA,TRBV5-4,TGTGCCAGCAGCTCAGGGGGGAAAGGATCCGAGCAGTACTTC,CASSSGGKGSEQYF
NA,TRBJ1-5,TRBD1,TRBV7-9,TGTGCCAGCAGCCCGGAGGGGGCTGGGCCCCAGCATTTT,CASSPEGAGPQHF
NA,TRBJ2-1,NA,TRBV6-1,TGTGCCAGCAGTGTTGACGAGGACTCCTACAATGAGCAGTTCTTC,CASSVDEDSYNEQFF
NA,TRBJ1-1,TRBD1,TRBV11-2,TGTGCCAGCAGCTCTACCGACAGGGGCGCTGAAGCTTTCTTT,CASSSTDRGAEAFF
NA,TRBJ2-1,TRBD1,TRBV5-4,TGTGCCAGCAGCTTGGGGCAGGGGGACAATGAGCAGTTCTTC,CASSLGQGDNEQFF
NA,TRBJ2-2,NA,TRBV5-1,TGCGCCAGCGTGGGGGGGCCGTCCGGGGAGCTGTTTTTT,CASVGGPSGELFF